The 8 T cell receptor beta chains in this list originate from one sample, sequenced in a study of blood T cells in healthy people across ages. For the second PCR, which ran for about 7 to 11 cycles, a sample-barcoded 5' primer and a J-beta primer mix were used. Each CDR3 protein is one row after TCRdb ran MiXCR on the 5' RACE reads. The top ten hold 3% to 4.5% of the sample, which has 550,000 to 750,000 distinct CDR3 sequences, about 21% seen once. Sequencing used blood. The receptors come from a man aged 70 or older in good health.

This clonotype has a handful of counts. The chain carries TRBV18 and TRBJ2-5; D assignment may be TRBD1 or TRBD2 (5 bases each). The V gene's germline CDR1 is KGHSH and CDR2 LQKENI. Deletions cut 4 bases from V and 1 base from J, with 13 bases between. This CDR3 spans 15 amino acids. CDR3 nucleotide sequence: TGTGCCAGCTCACGAGCCGGGACGGCCCAAGAGACCCAGTACTTC. Translating it yields CASSRAGTAQETQYF.

This chain joins TRBV7-9 and TRBJ2-3; no clear D gene. V was clipped by 6 bases and J by 0 bases, with 10 bases between them. Germline V gene sequence: CDR1 SEHNR, CDR2 FQNEAQ (reference sequence). The CDR3 is 14 residues long. CDR3 in DNA: TGTGCCAGCAGGGGTATCGGAAGCACAGATACGCAGTATTTT. Translating gives CASRGIGSTDTQYF.

This clonotype was detected only a few times. The chain joins TRBV5-6 to TRBJ2-7; maybe TRBD2 (6 bases). The CDR3 has 15 residues. Germline V gene lookup returns CDR1 SGHDT and CDR2 YYEEEE. The V and J ends lost 3 bases and 0 bases respectively, with 13 bases between them. The CDR3 region has the DNA TGTGCCAGCAGCTCTCTAGCGAGGAGCTCCTACGAGCAGTACTTC. The encoded protein is CASSSLARSSYEQYF.

The chain employs TRBV7-9 and TRBJ2-7; D is ambiguous. CDR1 SEHNR and CDR2 FQNEAQ come from the germline V gene (reference sequence). V was cut by 3 bases and J by 1 base, with 13 bases left in between. This CDR3 spans 15 amino acids. The CDR3 is CASSFGGYGSYEQYF. In DNA form, the CDR3 reads TGTGCCAGCAGCTTTGGTGGGTACGGGTCCTACGAGCAGTACTTC.

The sample holds many counts of this clonotype. In DNA, the CDR3 is TGTGCCAGCAGGGTAGCAGGGGGCCTATACAATGAGCAGTTCTTC. Translating it yields CASRVAGGLYNEQFF. The chain employs TRBV25-1 and TRBJ2-1, with TRBD1 identical over 8 bases. Germline V gene data show CDR1 as MGHDK and CDR2 as SYGVNS. V dropped 6 bases and J dropped 4; count of bases not matched to a gene: 8. The CDR3 contains 15 residues.

In its sample, this clonotype was seen a few times. This sequence joins TRBV5-1 and TRBJ2-3; TRBD2 matches 12 bases. The CDR3 spans 16 residues. V gave up 3 bases and J gave up 3 bases; unmatched junction bases: 5. Germline CDR1 is SGHRS and CDR2 is YFSETQ. CDR3: CASSSDTSGRTDTQYF. The CDR3 DNA reads as TGCGCCAGCAGCTCAGATACTAGCGGGAGGACAGATACGCAGTATTTT.

The rearrangement uses TRBV7-9 and TRBJ2-5, with 8 nucleotides matching TRBD1. Losses at the gene ends were 1 base for V and 2 bases for J; bases not matched to a gene: 6. Germline values: CDR1 SEHNR, CDR2 FQNEAQ (reference sequence). This CDR3 is 16 amino acids long. The CDR3 DNA sequence: TGTGCCAGCAGCTTAGGCGACAGGGGTATTCAAGAGACCCAGTACTTC. It yields the protein CASSLGDRGIQETQYF.

The V call is TRBV5-1, the J call TRBJ2-1; 10 nucleotides match TRBD1. The CDR3 consists of 14 residues. With V trimmed by 2 bases and J by 10 bases, 6 bases remained unmatched. Germline V gives CDR1 SGHRS, CDR2 YFSETQ. This CDR3 reads CASSLRQGAGEQFF. For the CDR3, the DNA is TGCGCCAGCAGCTTAAGACAGGGGGCAGGGGAGCAGTTCTTC. Full variable domain (remainder filled in from reference TRBV5-1 and TRBJ2-1): KAGVTQTPRYLIKTRGQQVTLSCSPISGHRSVSWYQQTPGQGLQFLFEYFSETQRNKGNFPGRFSGRQFSNSRSEMNVSTLELGDSALYLCASSLRQGAGEQFFGPGTRLTVL.